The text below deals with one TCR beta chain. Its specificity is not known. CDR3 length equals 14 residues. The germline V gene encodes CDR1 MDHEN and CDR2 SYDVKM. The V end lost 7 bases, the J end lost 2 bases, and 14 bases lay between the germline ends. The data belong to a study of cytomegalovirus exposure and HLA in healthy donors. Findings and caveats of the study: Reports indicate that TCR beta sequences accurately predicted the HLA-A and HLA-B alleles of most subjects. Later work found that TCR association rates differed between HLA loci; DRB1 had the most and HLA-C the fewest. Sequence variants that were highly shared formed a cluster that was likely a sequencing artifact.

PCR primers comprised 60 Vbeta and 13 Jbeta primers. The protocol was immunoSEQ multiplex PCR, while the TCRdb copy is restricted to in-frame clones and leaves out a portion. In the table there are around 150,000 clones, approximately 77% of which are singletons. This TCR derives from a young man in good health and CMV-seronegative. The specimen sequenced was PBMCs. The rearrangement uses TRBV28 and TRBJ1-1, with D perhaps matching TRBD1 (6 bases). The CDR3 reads CASTPQGKNTEAFF. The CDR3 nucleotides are TGTGCCAGCACCCCACAGGGAAAAAACACTGAAGCTTTCTTT.